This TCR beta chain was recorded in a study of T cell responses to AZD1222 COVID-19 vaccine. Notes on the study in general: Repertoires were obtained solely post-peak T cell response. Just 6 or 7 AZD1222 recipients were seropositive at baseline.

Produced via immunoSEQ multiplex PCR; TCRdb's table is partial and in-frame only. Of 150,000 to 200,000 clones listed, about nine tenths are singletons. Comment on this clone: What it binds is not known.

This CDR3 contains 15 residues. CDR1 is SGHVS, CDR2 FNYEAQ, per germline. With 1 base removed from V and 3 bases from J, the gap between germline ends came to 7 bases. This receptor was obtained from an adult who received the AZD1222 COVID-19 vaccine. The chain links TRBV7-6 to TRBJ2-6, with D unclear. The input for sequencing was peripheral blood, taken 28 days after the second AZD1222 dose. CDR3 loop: CASSLVAVGANVLTF. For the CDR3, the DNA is TGTGCCAGCAGCTTAGTGGCAGTTGGGGCCAACGTCCTGACTTTC.